These T cell receptor beta chains were read from a single sample in a study of T cell changes during pregnancy in multiple sclerosis. Method: immunoSEQ multiplex PCR; TCRdb's copy keeps in-frame clones and lacks some. The sample consists of roughly 40,000 clones, 70% to 90% of them appearing once. This specimen consisted of CD4+ T cells from peripheral blood mononuclear cells, obtained in the first trimester of pregnancy. The receptors derive from a female donor with multiple sclerosis, enrolled in a pregnancy study. CDR3s include the opening cysteine and the closing phenylalanine or tryptophan. D genes are given only for firm matches.

V gene	J gene	D gene	CDR3 protein	CDR3 DNA
TRBV14	TRBJ1-3	NA	CASSPARGTIYF	TGTGCCAGCAGCCCCGCAAGGGGCACCATATATTTT
TRBV6-5	TRBJ1-5	TRBD1	CASSRSGTVTQPQHF	TGTGCCAGCAGTCGGAGTGGGACAGTCACACAGCCCCAGCATTTT
TRBV11-2	TRBJ1-2	NA	CASSLGTGDSYGYTF	TGTGCCAGCAGCTTAGGTACGGGGGATAGCTATGGCTACACCTTC
TRBV9	TRBJ2-1	NA	CASSPRTDEQFF	TGTGCCAGCAGCCCCAGGACAGATGAGCAGTTCTTC
TRBV5-1	TRBJ2-5	NA	CASSSQETQYF	TGCGCCAGCAGCTCACAAGAGACCCAGTACTTC
TRBV5-5	TRBJ2-5	TRBD1	CASSKTGTEETQYF	TGTGCCAGCAGCAAAACCGGGACAGAAGAGACCCAGTACTTC
TRBV7-8	TRBJ2-1	NA	CASSLEGPTTATKKQFF	TGTGCCAGCAGCTTAGAAGGTCCGACTACTGCGACTAAAAAGCAGTTCTTC
TRBV30	TRBJ2-1	NA	CAWSDRDIQQFF	TGTGCCTGGAGCGACCGGGACATCCAGCAGTTCTTC
TRBV2	TRBJ1-1	NA	CASSGGGPPGTEAFF	TGTGCCAGCAGTGGAGGAGGGCCCCCGGGCACTGAAGCTTTCTTT
TRBV4-2	TRBJ2-2	TRBD1	CASSQEDRADRELFF	TGTGCCAGCAGCCAAGAAGACAGGGCGGACCGGGAGCTGTTTTTT
TRBV6-1	TRBJ2-7	NA	CASTLGEAGPYEQYF	TGTGCCAGCACCCTGGGTGAGGCGGGTCCCTACGAGCAGTACTTC
TRBV7-9	TRBJ1-1	TRBD1	CASSLGQGNTEAFF	TGTGCCAGCAGCCTGGGACAGGGCAACACTGAAGCTTTCTTT
TRBV6-5	TRBJ1-1	NA	CASSRLGEEEAFF	TGTGCCAGCAGCAGGCTAGGGGAGGAAGAAGCTTTCTTT
TRBV7-3	TRBJ2-1	TRBD2	CASSRGEGSPIMFF	TGTGCCAGCAGCCGAGGGGAGGGGTCCCCTATAATGTTCTTC